The clone carrying this T cell receptor beta chain was seen only a few times. What it recognizes is unknown. Trimming took off 1 base at V and 9 bases at J, with 13 bases between the two ends. Germline CDR1 reads SGHVS; CDR2 reads FQNEAQ. The CDR3 is made up of 14 amino acids. The sample belongs to a study of response to subunit inactivated influenza vaccine. Study-wide points: There was a suggestion from the authors that each seasonal influenza vaccination recruits few new T cells.

TCRdb re-called the RT-PCR reads with MiXCR, one entry per CDR3 protein. This table has more than 550,000 distinct CDR3 sequences, 12% appearing once. The material sequenced was PBMCs from blood, taken on the day of vaccination. This sequence was found in a man aged 45 to 65 who received an inactivated influenza vaccine. The chain joins TRBV7-8 to TRBJ2-1; D may be TRBD2 (5 bases). The CDR3, as DNA: TGTGCCAGCAGCTTAGGTAGCAGCGGTGGTGAGCAGTTCTTC. This sequence encodes CASSLGSSGGEQFF.